These 4 T cell receptor beta chains came from one sample sequenced in a study of blood T cell repertoires in COVID-19. Here immunoSEQ multiplex PCR was the method, and the copy in TCRdb shows in-frame clones only, minus some. Among 120,000 or so clones listed, around 81% were seen once. What was sequenced was peripheral blood. These receptors came from a man aged 30 to 45 with COVID-19, enrolled during active disease.

A few counts support this clone. This chain links TRBV7-6 with TRBJ2-2; 7 bases map to TRBD2. The CDR3 loop spans 17 amino acids. V lost 2 bases to trimming and J lost 4 bases; unmatched junction nucleotides: 10. Germline CDR1 SGHVS, CDR2 FNYEAQ. CDR3 nucleotides: TGTGCCAGCAGCTTAAATCCTAGCGGTTATAGCACCGGGGAGCTGTTTTTT. Its protein product is CASSLNPSGYSTGELFF.

The rearrangement uses TRBV19 and TRBJ1-2; D uncertain. Germline CDR1 is LNHDA and CDR2 is SQIVND (reference sequence). Trimming shortened V by 6 bases and J by 4 bases, and 12 bases separated the two germline ends. The CDR3 is 13 amino acids. This chain's CDR3 is CASRTGPGYGYTF. The CDR3, as DNA: TGTGCCAGTAGAACTGGTCCGGGCTATGGCTACACCTTC. Full variable domain (outside the CDR3, taken from reference TRBV19 and TRBJ1-2): DGGITQSPKYLFRKEGQNVTLSCEQNLNHDAMYWYRQDPGQGLRLIYYSQIVNDFQKGDIAEGYSVSREKKESFPLTVTSAQKNPTAFYLCASRTGPGYGYTFGSGTRLTVV.

The rearrangement joins TRBV11-2 to TRBJ1-2; D is perhaps TRBD1 (5 bases). The CDR3 consists of 14 residues. Per the germline V gene, CDR1 is SGHAT and CDR2 is FQNNGV. The ends were cut back, 0 bases at V and 8 bases at J, with 13 bases in the middle. The CDR3 sequence is CASSLDPPGHGYTF. The CDR3 nucleotides are TGTGCCAGCAGCTTAGATCCCCCAGGGCACGGCTACACCTTC.

This clone was seen only once. The rearrangement uses TRBV30 and TRBJ1-4; D unclear. With 1 base removed from V and 7 bases from J, the gap between germline ends came to 13 bases. The V gene's germline CDR1 is GTSNPN and CDR2 SVGIG (reference sequence). The CDR3 spans 14 residues. The CDR3 here is CAWSERAKGEKLFF. In DNA, the CDR3 is TGTGCCTGGAGTGAGAGGGCTAAGGGTGAAAAACTGTTTTTT.